Listed below are T cell receptor beta chains from one sample, sequenced in a study of T cell responses to AZD1222 COVID-19 vaccine. The method was immunoSEQ multiplex PCR; TCRdb's version includes in-frame clones alone and lacks a portion of them. The sample consists of around 110,000 clones, about 92% of them appearing once. The specimen comprised peripheral blood, sampled on day 0 of AZD1222 vaccination. Receptors were obtained from an adult in good health. Both conserved end residues are part of each CDR3. Fields, in order: D gene, V gene, J gene, clone size, CDR3 DNA, CDR3 protein. A D gene is named only where the DNA matches it firmly. Expanded clones are given a class, and other clones once, few, many or no size at all.

>TRBD1|TRBV7-9|TRBJ1-6|NA
TGTGCCAGCAGTCCGGGACAGGGGTTGGCACCCCTCCACTTT
CASSPGQGLAPLHF
>NA|TRBV6-5|TRBJ2-1|many
TGTGCCAGCAGTTACAAGACTAGGGTGCATGAGTTCTTC
CASSYKTRVHEFF
>NA|TRBV3-1/TRBV3-2|TRBJ2-7|NA
TGTGCCAGCAGCCAATCTTACGAGCAGTACTTC
CASSQSYEQYF
>NA|TRBV24-1|TRBJ1-5|NA
TGTGCCACCAGTGATTGGGGGAGCGGTGATCAGCCCCAGCATTTT
CATSDWGSGDQPQHF
>NA|TRBV5-1|TRBJ1-6|NA
TGCGCCAGCAGCCCCTGGGGGGGACCCGCCATTGATTATAATTCACCCCTCCACTTT
CASSPWGGPAIDYNSPLHF
>NA|TRBV9|TRBJ2-5|NA
TGTGCCAGCAGCGTAGCCGGCGGGGACCAAGAGACCCAGTACTTC
CASSVAGGDQETQYF
>TRBD1|TRBV5-1|TRBJ1-1|once
TGCGCCAGCAGCTTGACAGGGGGCTCTGAAGCTTTCTTT
CASSLTGGSEAFF
>NA|TRBV23-1|TRBJ1-1|NA
TGCGCCAGCAGTCATGAGAACACTGAAGCTTTCTTT
CASSHENTEAFF
>NA|TRBV3-1/TRBV3-2|TRBJ2-2|NA
TGTGCCAGCAGCCAAGGGCGCGCTGCTAACACCGGGGAGCTGTTTTTT
CASSQGRAANTGELFF
>NA|TRBV27|TRBJ1-5|once
TGTGCCAGCAGTCGGATCAATCAGCCCCAGCATTTT
CASSRINQPQHF
>TRBD1|TRBV3-1/TRBV3-2|TRBJ2-7|NA
TGTGCCAGCAGCCGGGACAGCGACACCTACGAGCAGTACTTC
CASSRDSDTYEQYF
>TRBD2|TRBV19|TRBJ2-1|NA
TGTGCCAGTATGGACCTATCTTTCGCGGGAGGGCCGAAGGATGAGCAGTTCTTC
CASMDLSFAGGPKDEQFF
>NA|TRBV11-2|TRBJ1-2|NA
TGTGCCAGCAGGGTACCGGGACGGACTAATAACTATGGCTACACCTTC
CASRVPGRTNNYGYTF
>NA|TRBV2|TRBJ2-7|NA
TGTGCCAGCAGTCCCGGGCTATACGAGCAGTACTTC
CASSPGLYEQYF
>NA|TRBV2|TRBJ1-4|NA
TGTGCCAGCAGTGACTACAGCGAAAAACTGTTTTTT
CASSDYSEKLFF
>TRBD1|TRBV5-1|TRBJ1-2|NA
TGCGCCAGCACCTCCCTGACAGGGAACTATGGCTACACCTTC
CASTSLTGNYGYTF
>NA|TRBV6-5|TRBJ2-1|NA
TGTGCCAGCAGTTCCCTGGAGAGTAATGTGAGGGAGCAGTTCTTC
CASSSLESNVREQFF
>NA|TRBV3-1/TRBV3-2|TRBJ2-5|NA
TGTGCCAGCAGCCAAGATTGGGGGAGGAATCCCGAGACCCAGTACTTC
CASSQDWGRNPETQYF
>NA|TRBV6-5|TRBJ1-1|NA
TGTGCCAGCACCCTAGGGGTGGGGTCTGAAGCTTTCTTT
CASTLGVGSEAFF
>NA|TRBV3-1/TRBV3-2|TRBJ2-1|NA
TGTGCCAGCAGCCAAGTCGGGGGATCCTACAATGAGCAGTTCTTC
CASSQVGGSYNEQFF
>NA|TRBV5-4|TRBJ2-1|NA
TGTGCCAGCAGTAGGCCGGGAGAGATCAATGAGCAGTTCTTC
CASSRPGEINEQFF
>NA|TRBV28|TRBJ2-7|NA
TGTGCCAGCAGTTTATGGGCTAGCGCTAACTACGAGCAGTACTTC
CASSLWASANYEQYF
>TRBD2|TRBV27|TRBJ2-2|few
TGTGCCAGCAGTTTAAGGGTTCAAGCGGGAGACTACACCGGGGAGCTGTTTTTT
CASSLRVQAGDYTGELFF
>NA|TRBV28|TRBJ2-3|NA
TGTGCCAGCAGTTCCCCTCGATGGGGAACAGATACGCAGTATTTT
CASSSPRWGTDTQYF
>TRBD2|TRBV28|TRBJ2-7|NA
TGTGCCAGCAGTCGTCTAGCGGGAGGGCTCGAGCAGTACTTC
CASSRLAGGLEQYF
>TRBD2|TRBV9|TRBJ2-2|NA
TGTGCCAGCGTTGGTGGGCCGGGACTAGTGGATATCGGGGAGCTGTTTTTT
CASVGGPGLVDIGELFF
>NA|TRBV6-5|TRBJ1-4|NA
TGTGCCAGCAGTTACCTCGGGACGGTGGGTGAAAAACTGTTTTTT
CASSYLGTVGEKLFF
>NA|TRBV11-1|TRBJ2-7|NA
TGTGCCAGCAGCCAACCTCATACCTACGAGCAGTACTTC
CASSQPHTYEQYF
>NA|TRBV18|TRBJ2-5|NA
TGTGCCAGCTCACCGCCCGGGGAGACCCAGTACTTC
CASSPPGETQYF
>TRBD1|TRBV9|TRBJ2-1|NA
TGTGCCAGCAGCGTAGGGGACAGTAATGCCTACAATGAGCAGTTCTTC
CASSVGDSNAYNEQFF
>TRBD2|TRBV28|TRBJ2-2|NA
TGTGCCAGCAGGCGGGAGTCAAACACCGGGGAGCTGTTTTTT
CASRRESNTGELFF
>NA|TRBV19|TRBJ2-5|NA
TGTGCCAGTAGTGGTCTAGTCGGAGAGACCCAGTACTTC
CASSGLVGETQYF
>NA|TRBV6-5|TRBJ1-5|NA
TGTGCCAGTGGACGAGGCAGGGATCAGCCCCAGCATTTT
CASGRGRDQPQHF
>NA|TRBV28|TRBJ1-5|NA
TGTGCCAGCAGTTTGACAGTGAGCAATCAGCCCCAGCATTTT
CASSLTVSNQPQHF
>NA|TRBV7-9|TRBJ2-5|NA
TGTGCCAGCAGCTTAAACATCCAGGGAGAGACCCAGTACTTC
CASSLNIQGETQYF
>NA|TRBV5-6|TRBJ2-6|NA
TGTGCCAGCAGCTTGGTCAACGGCAAGATAAGGGATGGGGCCAACGTCCTGACTTTC
CASSLVNGKIRDGANVLTF
>NA|TRBV28|TRBJ2-3|NA
TGTGCCAGCAAGGAGGGGAGAACAGATACGCAGTATTTT
CASKEGRTDTQYF
>NA|TRBV3-1/TRBV3-2|TRBJ2-7|NA
TGTGCCAGCAGCCAAGCAGGGGCCGGGGAGCAGTACTTC
CASSQAGAGEQYF
>NA|TRBV5-6|TRBJ1-6|NA
TGTGCCAGCAGCTTGGTTAGGAGCTCCTATAATTCACCCCTCCACTTT
CASSLVRSSYNSPLHF
>NA|TRBV28|TRBJ1-5|NA
TGTGCCAGCAGTTTTACGGTCTATCAGCCCCAGCATTTT
CASSFTVYQPQHF
>NA|TRBV28|TRBJ2-5|once
TGTGCCAGCAGTCAAGAATCGTGGGGGAGAAGGGGAGAGACCCAGTACTTC
CASSQESWGRRGETQYF
>NA|TRBV27|TRBJ1-1|NA
TGTGCCAGCAGTTTATCGTGGGGGGCCGCTGCGGGGACTGAAGCTTTCTTT
CASSLSWGAAAGTEAFF
>NA|TRBV3-1/TRBV3-2|TRBJ1-5|NA
TGTGCCAGCAGCCAAGGAGGGGCGGCCAGGCAGCCCCAGCATTTT
CASSQGGAARQPQHF
>NA|TRBV6-2/TRBV6-3|TRBJ2-6|NA
TGTGCCAGCAGTAAACGGGTCTCTGGGGCCAACGTCCTGACTTTC
CASSKRVSGANVLTF
>TRBD1|TRBV5-1|TRBJ1-1|NA
TGCGCCAGCAGCCGACAGGGTGGGAACACTGAAGCTTTCTTT
CASSRQGGNTEAFF
>TRBD1|TRBV27|TRBJ2-5|once
TGTGCCAGCAGTCGACAGGGGGCATGGGAGACCCAGTACTTC
CASSRQGAWETQYF
>NA|TRBV29-1|TRBJ1-2|NA
TGCAGCGTCGGAGGGGCCATGGGTCAGGTCTATGGCTACACCTTC
CSVGGAMGQVYGYTF
>NA|TRBV9|TRBJ1-3|NA
TGTGCCAGCAGTTCGGACCCTGGAAACACCATATATTTT
CASSSDPGNTIYF
>NA|TRBV6-5|TRBJ1-6|NA
TGTGCCAGCAGTTACGGGGGGGGTACCCTCCACTTT
CASSYGGGTLHF
>TRBD1|TRBV7-9|TRBJ1-3|NA
TGTGCCAGCAGCCCCAGGGGGGGGCCGGGACATCTCTCTGGAAACACCATATATTTT
CASSPRGGPGHLSGNTIYF
>NA|TRBV19|TRBJ2-2|NA
TGTGCCAGTAAGGAAGGGGGGATTCAGTACACCGGGGAGCTGTTTTTT
CASKEGGIQYTGELFF
>NA|TRBV6-5|TRBJ1-5|NA
TGTGCCAGCGGAGGAGGTACCTTTAGCAATCAGCCCCAGCATTTT
CASGGGTFSNQPQHF
>NA|TRBV5-1|TRBJ2-1|NA
TGCGCCAGCAGCTTTTTCGTGTTAAGGAATGAGCAGTTCTTC
CASSFFVLRNEQFF
>NA|TRBV19|TRBJ1-2|NA
TGTGCCAGTAGCCATCCCCGGGGCGGATACTATGGCTACACCTTC
CASSHPRGGYYGYTF
>TRBD2|TRBV9|TRBJ2-1|NA
TGTGCCAGCAGCGTCCGGCGGGAGGACAATGAGCAGTTCTTC
CASSVRREDNEQFF
>NA|TRBV5-1|TRBJ1-1|NA
TGCGCCAGCAGCTTAGCGGCCTCGGAGACTGAAGCTTTCTTT
CASSLAASETEAFF
>NA|TRBV2|TRBJ2-2|once
TGTGCCAGCAACCCGGGACCAGGGGGGACCGGGGAGCTGTTTTTT
CASNPGPGGTGELFF
>NA|TRBV23-1|TRBJ2-7|NA
TGCGCCAGCAGTCAATTGGGGGGAAACGAGCAGTACTTC
CASSQLGGNEQYF
>NA|TRBV27|TRBJ2-3|NA
TGTGCCAGCAGTTTATCAGTCGGAGCTAGCACAGATACGCAGTATTTT
CASSLSVGASTDTQYF